These T cell receptor beta chains were read from a single sample in a study of cytomegalovirus exposure and HLA in healthy donors. TCRdb's copy holds only in-frame clones and misses some; the assay was immunoSEQ multiplex PCR. Of some 130,000 clones listed, approximately 80% were seen once; the top ten hold 25% to 30%. Sequencing was performed on PBMCs. The receptors come from a man aged 25 to 40 in good health and CMV-seropositive. The CDR3 runs from the conserved cysteine through the conserved F or W. A D gene is named only where the DNA matches it firmly. Clone size is shown for a subset of rows, as once, few, many or a class of expanded clone.

V gene: TRBV6-5; J gene: TRBJ2-2; clone size: once; D gene: NA; CDR3 DNA: TGTGCCAGCGCCATTACGGGGAACACCGGGGAGCTGTTTTTT; CDR3 protein: CASAITGNTGELFF
V gene: TRBV5-4; J gene: TRBJ1-2; clone size: NA; D gene: TRBD1; CDR3 DNA: TGTGCCAGCAGCGTTATAGGGACAGCCTATGGCTACACCTTC; CDR3 protein: CASSVIGTAYGYTF
V gene: TRBV5-1; J gene: TRBJ2-1; clone size: NA; D gene: NA; CDR3 DNA: TGCGCCAGCAGCTCGCCTACTAGCTCCAATGAGCAGTTCTTC; CDR3 protein: CASSSPTSSNEQFF
V gene: TRBV19; J gene: TRBJ2-7; clone size: few; D gene: NA; CDR3 DNA: TGTGCCAGTAGTGATGGGGGCATAAACGAGCAGTACTTC; CDR3 protein: CASSDGGINEQYF
V gene: TRBV7-2; J gene: TRBJ1-2; clone size: NA; D gene: TRBD1; CDR3 DNA: TGTGCCAGCAGCTTATTTCAGGGGGCAAACTATGGCTACACCTTC; CDR3 protein: CASSLFQGANYGYTF
V gene: TRBV11-3; J gene: TRBJ2-2; clone size: NA; D gene: NA; CDR3 DNA: TGTGCCAGCAGCACCCGGAGTACCGGGGAGCTGTTTTTT; CDR3 protein: CASSTRSTGELFF
V gene: TRBV4-1; J gene: TRBJ1-1; clone size: NA; D gene: TRBD1; CDR3 DNA: TGCGCCAGCAGCCAATCCGGGACAGCGAACACTGAAGCTTTCTTT; CDR3 protein: CASSQSGTANTEAFF
V gene: TRBV7-2; J gene: TRBJ1-1; clone size: NA; D gene: NA; CDR3 DNA: TGTGCCAGCAGCTTATCTGGCCAGGCAATTGAAGCTTTCTTT; CDR3 protein: CASSLSGQAIEAFF
V gene: TRBV2; J gene: TRBJ1-6; clone size: NA; D gene: TRBD1; CDR3 DNA: TGTGCCAGCAGTGAAGACTCACCGGGACAGAGGGTTTCACCCCTCCACTTT; CDR3 protein: CASSEDSPGQRVSPLHF
V gene: TRBV9; J gene: TRBJ2-3; clone size: NA; D gene: NA; CDR3 DNA: TGTGCCAGCAGCGTAAAGGGGGACATAAACACAGATACGCAGTATTTT; CDR3 protein: CASSVKGDINTDTQYF
V gene: TRBV18; J gene: TRBJ2-1; clone size: NA; D gene: TRBD1; CDR3 DNA: TGTGCCAGCTCACCGTCACGACAGGGAAAGGTTTACAATGAGCAGTTCTTC; CDR3 protein: CASSPSRQGKVYNEQFF
V gene: TRBV9; J gene: TRBJ2-5; clone size: NA; D gene: NA; CDR3 DNA: TGTGCCAGCAGCGCCGGACTATCAGAGACCCAGTACTTC; CDR3 protein: CASSAGLSETQYF
V gene: TRBV9; J gene: TRBJ2-1; clone size: NA; D gene: TRBD2; CDR3 DNA: TGTGCCAGCAGCGCGACTAGCGGGAGGGGGTACAATGAGCAGTTCTTC; CDR3 protein: CASSATSGRGYNEQFF
V gene: TRBV4-3; J gene: TRBJ2-5; clone size: NA; D gene: NA; CDR3 DNA: TGCGCCAGCAGCCAAGATTCAGGGCGGGAGACCCAGTACTTC; CDR3 protein: CASSQDSGRETQYF
V gene: TRBV7-9; J gene: TRBJ2-1; clone size: NA; D gene: NA; CDR3 DNA: TGTGCCAGCAGCTCCCCCAGGGTAGGACCCTACAATGAGCAGTTCTTC; CDR3 protein: CASSSPRVGPYNEQFF
V gene: TRBV30; J gene: TRBJ1-5; clone size: NA; D gene: NA; CDR3 DNA: TGTGCCTGGAGTAAGGCGGCTAGCAATCAGCCCCAGCATTTT; CDR3 protein: CAWSKAASNQPQHF
V gene: TRBV4-3; J gene: TRBJ2-2; clone size: NA; D gene: TRBD2; CDR3 DNA: TGCGCCAGCAGCCAAGCGGCGGCTAGCGGGAACACCGGGGAGCTGTTTTTT; CDR3 protein: CASSQAAASGNTGELFF
V gene: TRBV7-3; J gene: TRBJ2-1; clone size: NA; D gene: NA; CDR3 DNA: TGTGCCAGCAGCTTAACCACAGGGAGGGGCAATGAGCAGTTCTTC; CDR3 protein: CASSLTTGRGNEQFF
V gene: TRBV5-1; J gene: TRBJ2-7; clone size: NA; D gene: TRBD1; CDR3 DNA: TGCGCCAGCAGCTTGGTGGGGACAGGGAGCCAGTACTTC; CDR3 protein: CASSLVGTGSQYF
V gene: TRBV18; J gene: TRBJ2-1; clone size: NA; D gene: TRBD2; CDR3 DNA: TGTGCCAGCTCACAACGAACGGGGGGTCCGTACAATGAGCAGTTCTTC; CDR3 protein: CASSQRTGGPYNEQFF
V gene: TRBV14; J gene: TRBJ2-3; clone size: NA; D gene: NA; CDR3 DNA: TGTGCCAGCAGCCCGGGAGTAGGGAGCGGCACAGATACGCAGTATTTT; CDR3 protein: CASSPGVGSGTDTQYF
V gene: TRBV29-1; J gene: TRBJ2-1; clone size: NA; D gene: TRBD2; CDR3 DNA: TGCAGCGTAGTGGTAGCGGGAGGGCCTGTCTACAATGAGCAGTTCTTC; CDR3 protein: CSVVVAGGPVYNEQFF
V gene: TRBV7-2; J gene: TRBJ1-5; clone size: few; D gene: NA; CDR3 DNA: TGTGCCAGCAGCTTAATAGCTATCAATCCCCAGCATTTT; CDR3 protein: CASSLIAINPQHF
V gene: TRBV7-9; J gene: TRBJ1-2; clone size: few; D gene: TRBD1; CDR3 DNA: TGTGCCAGCAGGCGGGCAGCATTCCGCGACAGGGGGTTTTCTGGCTACACCTTC; CDR3 protein: CASRRAAFRDRGFSGYTF
V gene: TRBV27; J gene: TRBJ2-2; clone size: NA; D gene: NA; CDR3 DNA: TGTGCCAGCAGTTTGGTGGGGAGGAACACCGGGGAGCTGTTTTTT; CDR3 protein: CASSLVGRNTGELFF
V gene: TRBV5-5; J gene: TRBJ2-7; clone size: NA; D gene: TRBD1; CDR3 DNA: TGTGCCAGCAGCTTGATCGGACAGGGCGAGCAGTACTTC; CDR3 protein: CASSLIGQGEQYF
V gene: TRBV5-6; J gene: TRBJ1-6; clone size: NA; D gene: NA; CDR3 DNA: TGTGCCAGCAGCCCCGGAACGGGGGGCGCCTATAATTCACCCCTCCACTTT; CDR3 protein: CASSPGTGGAYNSPLHF
V gene: TRBV4-1; J gene: TRBJ2-5; clone size: NA; D gene: NA; CDR3 DNA: TGCGCCAGCAGCCAACGACGGATGGAGGAGACCCAGTACTTC; CDR3 protein: CASSQRRMEETQYF
V gene: TRBV5-4; J gene: TRBJ2-3; clone size: NA; D gene: NA; CDR3 DNA: TGTGCCGTCGATTGGGCTCTTGGCACAGATACGCAGTATTTT; CDR3 protein: CAVDWALGTDTQYF
V gene: TRBV19; J gene: TRBJ2-5; clone size: NA; D gene: TRBD1; CDR3 DNA: TGTGCCAGTAGTATGACAGGGGGGGAGACCCAGTACTTC; CDR3 protein: CASSMTGGETQYF
V gene: TRBV11-2; J gene: TRBJ2-2; clone size: NA; D gene: TRBD2; CDR3 DNA: TGTGCCAGCAGCTTAGGCGTGGGGGGGGGAACCGGGGAGCTGTTTTTT; CDR3 protein: CASSLGVGGGTGELFF
V gene: TRBV9; J gene: TRBJ2-3; clone size: NA; D gene: NA; CDR3 DNA: TGTGCCAGCAGCGGAGAAACCGGGTACTTCGATACGCAGTATTTT; CDR3 protein: CASSGETGYFDTQYF
V gene: TRBV6-1; J gene: TRBJ1-5; clone size: NA; D gene: NA; CDR3 DNA: TGTGCCAGCAGGGGGGGGGTGAATCAGCCCCAGCATTTT; CDR3 protein: CASRGGVNQPQHF
V gene: TRBV10-2; J gene: TRBJ1-2; clone size: few; D gene: TRBD1; CDR3 DNA: TGCGCCAGCAGTGAGACCAGGGGGAGCTATGGCTACACCTTC; CDR3 protein: CASSETRGSYGYTF
V gene: TRBV7-9; J gene: TRBJ1-1; clone size: NA; D gene: TRBD1; CDR3 DNA: TGTGCCAGCAGCTTCAAGGGACAGGGGGCCGCGCCTGAAGCTTTCTTT; CDR3 protein: CASSFKGQGAAPEAFF
V gene: TRBV18; J gene: TRBJ2-3; clone size: NA; D gene: TRBD2; CDR3 DNA: TGTGCCAGCTCACCTCGGAGTAGCGGGGACACAGATACGCAGTATTTT; CDR3 protein: CASSPRSSGDTDTQYF
V gene: TRBV5-4; J gene: TRBJ2-3; clone size: NA; D gene: TRBD2; CDR3 DNA: TGTGCCAGCAGCTTGGTCGGGGGGGGCGCAGATACGCAGTATTTT; CDR3 protein: CASSLVGGGADTQYF
V gene: TRBV4-1; J gene: TRBJ2-1; clone size: NA; D gene: TRBD2; CDR3 DNA: TGCGCCAGCAGCCAAGACAAGGGACTAGCGTGGTACAATGAGCAGTTCTTC; CDR3 protein: CASSQDKGLAWYNEQFF
V gene: TRBV11-2; J gene: TRBJ1-2; clone size: NA; D gene: NA; CDR3 DNA: TGTGCCAGCAGCGCCCTGGGGGGACTTAACTATGGCTACACCTTC; CDR3 protein: CASSALGGLNYGYTF
V gene: TRBV6-5; J gene: TRBJ2-5; clone size: NA; D gene: TRBD1; CDR3 DNA: TGTGCCAGCAGTGTCGCGACAGGGGGCAAGGAGACCCAGTACTTC; CDR3 protein: CASSVATGGKETQYF
V gene: TRBV11-2; J gene: TRBJ2-6; clone size: NA; D gene: NA; CDR3 DNA: TGTGCCAGCAGCTTAAGCGACTCTGGGGCCAACGTCCTGACTTTC; CDR3 protein: CASSLSDSGANVLTF
V gene: TRBV7-2; J gene: TRBJ2-7; clone size: NA; D gene: NA; CDR3 DNA: TGTGCCAGCAGCTTAGCGGGGGGGCGTGTCGAGCAGTACTTC; CDR3 protein: CASSLAGGRVEQYF
V gene: TRBV5-6; J gene: TRBJ1-1; clone size: few; D gene: NA; CDR3 DNA: TGTGCCAGCAGTATCGACCAAGGCCACCCTGGCGGCACTGAAGCTTTCTTT; CDR3 protein: CASSIDQGHPGGTEAFF
V gene: TRBV18; J gene: TRBJ2-7; clone size: once; D gene: NA; CDR3 DNA: TGTGCCAGCTCCCAAGAGGCCTACGAGCAGTACTTC; CDR3 protein: CASSQEAYEQYF
V gene: TRBV5-1; J gene: TRBJ2-7; clone size: NA; D gene: TRBD1; CDR3 DNA: TGCGCCAGCTTCCTCAATCCGGGACAGGGAAGACGGGAGCAGTACTTC; CDR3 protein: CASFLNPGQGRREQYF
V gene: TRBV4-1; J gene: TRBJ2-1; clone size: NA; D gene: TRBD2; CDR3 DNA: TGCGCCAGCAGCCAGGGCACCGGACTAGCGGGCCTCTACAATGAGCAGTTCTTC; CDR3 protein: CASSQGTGLAGLYNEQFF
V gene: TRBV5-1; J gene: TRBJ2-6; clone size: NA; D gene: NA; CDR3 DNA: TGCGCCAGCAGCTTCGCAGGACTCTCTGGGGCCAACGTCCTGACTTTC; CDR3 protein: CASSFAGLSGANVLTF